One and the same sample provided the 29 T cell receptor beta chains below, sequenced in a study of T-cell reconstitution after alpha-beta-depleted transplantation in children. Researchers prepared the TCRbeta library using unique molecular identifiers, the study reports. TCRdb fed the PCR reads into MiXCR, producing one record per CDR3 protein. The sample includes about 460,000 distinct CDR3 sequences, roughly an eighth of them seen just once. Here the sequenced sample was PBMCs from the stem cell graft donor, taken from the stem cell graft. These receptors all come from a human donor who donated a stem cell graft to a child with combined immunodeficiency.

This clonotype was found many times. The chain joins TRBV6-5 to TRBJ2-7, with no clear D. The V end lost 5 bases, the J end lost 2 bases, and 13 bases lay between the germline ends. Germline CDR1 and CDR2: MNHEY and SVGAGI. The CDR3 consists of 14 residues. The CDR3 DNA is TGTGCCAGCAGTAATCTGGGGTCCCCCTACGAGCAGTACTTC. Translated, it gives CASSNLGSPYEQYF.

The chain has TRBV27 and TRBJ1-1; D unclear. The CDR3 runs 13 residues. Trimming left V 8 bases short and J 1 base short, with 11 bases between. Germline-derived CDR1 and CDR2 are MNHEY and SMNVEV (reference sequence). Here the CDR3 DNA reads TGTGCCAGCCATTGGAGCCCGAACACTGAAGCTTTCTTT. It specifies CASHWSPNTEAFF.

At least ten counts were recorded for this clonotype. The chain recombines TRBV20-1 with TRBJ1-4; D not certain. The V gene's germline CDR1 is DFQATT and CDR2 SNEGSKA (reference sequence). The CDR3 consists of 14 residues. V dropped 4 bases and J dropped 4 bases, with 13 bases sitting between them. CDR3 in amino acids: CSATDGPLNEKLFF. CDR3 DNA sequence: TGCAGTGCTACTGACGGCCCCCTTAATGAAAAACTGTTTTTT.

This clonotype was counted only a few times. This chain links TRBV7-9 with TRBJ2-7; perhaps TRBD2 as D (7 bases). The CDR3 is 16 residues long. The germline CDR1 and CDR2 sequences are SEHNR and FQNEAQ (reference sequence). V lost 6 bases, J lost 2 bases, and 20 bases lay in between. The CDR3 nucleotides read TGTGCCAGCAGGAGGGGGGGGCAGGGCTCTACCTACGAGCAGTACTTC. It translates to CASRRGGQGSTYEQYF.

This clonotype showed up many times. The chain recombines TRBV20-1 with TRBJ2-5, with D possibly being TRBD1 (6 bases). CDR3 size: 13 residues. Germline lookup yields CDR1 DFQATT and CDR2 SNEGSKA (reference sequence). V was clipped by 3 bases and J by 5 bases, with 13 bases between them. The CDR3 protein is CSARIQGKETQYF. Here the CDR3 DNA reads TGCAGTGCTAGGATACAGGGAAAGGAGACCCAGTACTTC.

This clonotype showed up many times. The rearrangement joins TRBV20-1 to TRBJ2-7; perhaps TRBD2 as D (5 bases). CDR3 length: 14 amino acids. V was trimmed by 4 bases and J by 2 bases, leaving 15 bases between them. Germline V lookup: CDR1 DFQATT, CDR2 SNEGSKA (reference sequence). The CDR3: CSAIYEGKAYEQYF. The CDR3 bases are TGCAGTGCTATCTATGAGGGAAAAGCCTACGAGCAGTACTTC.

This clonotype has just a few counts. The chain carries TRBV5-1 and TRBJ2-3; unclear D gene. Germline V CDR1 and CDR2: SGHRS, YFSETQ. This CDR3 region has 15 residues. V was trimmed by 5 bases and J by 0 bases, leaving 13 bases between them. CDR3 nucleotides: TGCGCCAGCAGTCCCGCCGGGTGGAGCACAGATACGCAGTATTTT. It is translated as CASSPAGWSTDTQYF.

This clonotype has a single count. This rearrangement joins TRBV11-2 to TRBJ2-2, with 7 bases identical to TRBD1. Germline CDR1 is SGHAT and CDR2 is FQNNGV. This CDR3 region has 15 residues. With V trimmed by 3 bases and J by 3 bases, 4 bases remained unmatched. In DNA, the CDR3 is TGTGCCAGCAGCTTTACAGGGGCGGACACCGGGGAGCTGTTTTTT. Translating gives CASSFTGADTGELFF.

This clonotype occurred a few times. This chain links TRBV12-3 or TRBV12-4 with TRBJ2-7; 9 nucleotides line up with TRBD2. The CDR3 has 12 amino acids. V trimming: 7 bases; J trimming: 10 bases; junction bases outside the gene matches: 8. DNA of the CDR3: TGTGCCAGCAACCGCGGGAGGGGGAGTCAGTACTTC. The encoded protein is CASNRGRGSQYF.

This clonotype was recorded many times. The chain links TRBV4-3 to TRBJ1-3; D might be TRBD1 (5 bases). The CDR3 is 18 amino acids. V shed 0 bases and J shed 1 base, with 16 bases lying between them. Germline loops: CDR1 LGHNA, CDR2 YSLEER. Here the CDR3 reads CASSQELQVTLSGNTIYF. The CDR3 nucleotides are TGCGCCAGCAGCCAAGAGCTACAGGTGACGTTGTCTGGAAACACCATATATTTT.

The gene calls are TRBV7-9 and TRBJ2-7; 9 nucleotides line up with TRBD1. Unmatched junction bases numbered 7, after V lost 2 bases and J lost 5 bases. The CDR3 covers 15 residues. Germline CDR1 and CDR2: SEHNR and FQNEAQ (reference sequence). For the CDR3, the DNA is TGTGCCAGCAGCTTAATGGGACAGGGTACCCACGAGCAGTACTTC. Translation gives CASSLMGQGTHEQYF.

V and J are TRBV7-2 and TRBJ1-5, with a weak D call TRBD1 (5 bases). The CDR3 loop spans 16 amino acids. V lost 5 bases to trimming and J lost 6 bases, with 20 bases between them. Germline loops: CDR1 SGHTA, CDR2 FQGNSA. This CDR3 is CASSPHSRGARQPQHF. CDR3 coding DNA: TGTGCCAGCAGCCCACACTCGAGAGGGGCTCGTCAGCCCCAGCATTTT.

This clonotype was picked up many times. The V call is TRBV29-1, the J call TRBJ2-1, with D unresolved. The germline V gene has CDR1 SQVTM and CDR2 ANQGSEA. The CDR3 length is 10 residues. Trimming pared 7 bases from V and 4 bases from J, leaving 5 bases between. In nucleotides, the CDR3 is TGCAGCGGCCTTTACAATGAGCAGTTCTTC. It is translated as CSGLYNEQFF.

The table lists this clonotype with many counts. This sequence joins TRBV20-1 and TRBJ2-4; D is unclear. CDR1 is DFQATT, CDR2 SNEGSKA, per germline (reference sequence). The CDR3 totals 17 residues. V lost 3 bases to trimming and J lost 0 bases, with 18 bases between them. CDR3: CSASFIPWGLAKNIQYF. CDR3 nucleotides: TGCAGTGCTAGTTTCATTCCGTGGGGATTAGCCAAAAACATTCAGTACTTC.

The chain is built from TRBV5-1 and TRBJ2-3; the D gene is possibly TRBD1 (6 bases). Germline V lookup: CDR1 SGHRS, CDR2 YFSETQ. The CDR3 contains 16 residues. The V and J ends lost 2 bases and 0 bases respectively, with 13 bases between them. The CDR3 DNA reads as TGCGCCAGCAGCTTTGGGACACTGACTAGCACAGATACGCAGTATTTT. Protein: CASSFGTLTSTDTQYF.

This clonotype occurred many times. The rearrangement uses TRBV7-2 and TRBJ2-7; the D is unclear. With 2 bases removed from V and 3 bases from J, the gap between germline ends came to 11 bases. The CDR3 is made up of 14 amino acids. Germline values: CDR1 SGHTA, CDR2 FQGNSA. CDR3 loop: CASSLLTRYYEQYF. In nucleotides, the CDR3 is TGTGCCAGCAGCTTACTGACACGTTACTACGAGCAGTACTTC.

The rearrangement uses TRBV20-1 and TRBJ2-5, with D possibly TRBD2 on 5 matching bases. Trimming shortened V by 1 base and J by 5 bases, and 17 bases separated the two germline ends. CDR3 length equals 15 residues. Germline values: CDR1 DFQATT, CDR2 SNEGSKA (reference sequence). The CDR3 bases are TGCAGTGCTAGAGGAGGAGGCGGGCCGGGGGAGACCCAGTACTTC. It codes for CSARGGGGPGETQYF.

This clonotype has at least ten counts. J is TRBJ2-3 and V is TRBV11-2; 7 nucleotides agree with TRBD2. The CDR3 is made up of 14 amino acids. The V segment lost 6 bases and the J segment 2 bases; nucleotides outside the gene matches: 5. Per the germline V gene, CDR1 is SGHAT and CDR2 is FQNNGV. The DNA for the CDR3 is TGTGCCAGCAGTCGACAGCGGGACACAGATACGCAGTATTTT. This sequence encodes CASSRQRDTDTQYF.

This clonotype has ten or more counts. The chain uses TRBV12-3 or TRBV12-4 and TRBJ2-1; TRBD2 might be the D (5 bases). The CDR3 is made up of 13 amino acids. V shed 4 bases and J shed 4 bases, with 8 bases lying between them. As DNA, the CDR3 is TGTGCCAGCAGTTACACTAGATACAATGAGCAGTTCTTC. Translated, it gives CASSYTRYNEQFF.

In its sample, this clonotype was seen many times. J is TRBJ1-1 and V is TRBV4-1; 12 bases are shared with TRBD1. J gave up 6 bases and V 5 bases, and 10 bases lay outside the gene matches. This CDR3 is 16 amino acids long. Germline lookup yields CDR1 MGHRA and CDR2 YSYEKL. In DNA form, the CDR3 reads TGCGCCAGCAGCATCCCCGGGGGACAGGGGGCGGCTGAAGCTTTCTTT. It yields the protein CASSIPGGQGAAEAFF.

The chain links TRBV7-2 to TRBJ2-1; D is undetermined. From germline, CDR1 is SGHTA and CDR2 FQGNSA. V lost 5 bases to trimming and J lost 0 bases, with 17 bases between them. The CDR3 is 17 amino acids. This chain's CDR3 is CASSPPPVISSYNEQFF. CDR3 nucleotides: TGTGCCAGCAGCCCACCGCCCGTAATCAGCTCCTACAATGAGCAGTTCTTC.

The chain joins TRBV25-1 to TRBJ1-2; TRBD1 aligns across 8 bases. CDR1 is MGHDK, CDR2 SYGVNS, per germline. V was clipped by 4 bases and J by 0 bases; unmatched bases: 4. The CDR3 runs to 15 residues. The CDR3 is CASSGWTGPNYGYTF. As DNA, the CDR3 is TGTGCCAGCAGTGGGTGGACAGGGCCTAACTATGGCTACACCTTC.

This clonotype was detected many times. The V call is TRBV5-6, the J call TRBJ2-7; D is perhaps TRBD1 or TRBD2 (5 bases each). Germline CDR1 and CDR2: SGHDT and YYEEEE. The CDR3 length is 15 residues. With 4 bases removed from V and 3 bases from J, the gap between germline ends came to 17 bases. In DNA, the CDR3 is TGTGCCAGCAGCCCGGGACCACACAAGAACTACGAGCAGTACTTC. Its protein is CASSPGPHKNYEQYF.

This clonotype was counted many times. The rearrangement uses TRBV5-4 and TRBJ2-1; 14 bases match TRBD2. V was clipped by 4 bases and J by 8 bases; unmatched bases: 8. Per the germline V gene, CDR1 is SGHNT and CDR2 is YYREEE (reference sequence). The CDR3 loop spans 16 amino acids. The CDR3, as DNA: TGTGCCAGCAGCCCCCGACTAGCGGGGGGGCATGATGAGCAGTTCTTC. This gives the protein CASSPRLAGGHDEQFF.

Details on this clonotype: Its ends do not fully match the called genes, so a read error is possible. The rearrangement joins TRBV2 to TRBJ2-1; 9 bases are shared with TRBD2. CDR3 length equals 16 residues. Germline V gene sequence: CDR1 SNHLY, CDR2 FYNNEI. The CDR3 sequence is CASSGTGLANYIEQFF. As DNA, the CDR3 is TGTGCCAGCAGTGGCACTGGACTAGCGAACTACATTGAGCAGTTCTTC. Combining the CDR3 with reference TRBV2 and TRBJ2-1 gives the whole variable domain EPEVTQTPSHQVTQMGQEVILRCVPISNHLYFYWYRQILGQKVEFLVSFYNNEISEKSEIFDDQFSVERPDGSNFTLKIRSTKLEDSAMYFCASSGTGLANYIEQFFGPGTRLTVL.

This clonotype has a count of ten or more. The chain couples TRBV5-5 to TRBJ1-5; D unresolved. Germline V gives CDR1 SGHKS, CDR2 YYEKEE (reference sequence). Trimming left V 3 bases short and J 4 bases short, with 8 bases between. CDR3 length equals 13 residues. The CDR3 coding sequence is TGTGCCAGCAGCTCTATATCAAATCAGCCCCAGCATTTT. Protein product: CASSSISNQPQHF. Full variable domain (outside the CDR3, taken from reference TRBV5-5 and TRBJ1-5): DAGVTQSPTHLIKTRGQQVTLRCSPISGHKSVSWYQQVLGQGPQFIFQYYEKEERGRGNFPDRFSARQFPNYSSELNVNALLLGDSALYLCASSSISNQPQHFGDGTRLSIL.

Comment on this clonotype: Being one base from a much bigger clone, this may be a read error. The rearrangement links TRBV10-3 to TRBJ1-1; D uncertain. V shed 6 bases and J shed 6 bases, with 14 bases lying between them. Germline V gene sequence: CDR1 ENHRY, CDR2 SYGVKD. This CDR3 has 13 residues. Written as DNA, the CDR3 is TGTGCCATCAGCGTAAGTCAGGTATCTGAAGCTTTCTTT. Translation: CAISVSQVSEAFF.

This clonotype was seen a handful of times. The J gene is TRBJ2-1, the V gene TRBV7-3, with 7 bases aligning to TRBD1. CDR1 and CDR2 from the germline V gene are SGHTA and FQGTGA. There are 17 residues in the CDR3. With V trimmed by 5 bases and J by 6 bases, 16 bases remained unmatched. CDR3 residues: CASSPLGRQGPPNEQFF. CDR3 coding DNA: TGTGCCAGCAGCCCCCTAGGTCGACAGGGCCCCCCCAATGAGCAGTTCTTC.

This clonotype was seen more than once but under ten times. The chain links TRBV6-5 to TRBJ2-3; a weak D match, TRBD2 (6 bases). The V end lost 0 bases, the J end lost 1 base, and 11 bases lay between the germline ends. CDR3 length: 16 residues. The germline V gene encodes CDR1 MNHEY and CDR2 SVGAGI. The CDR3 region has the DNA TGTGCCAGCAGTTACTCTCCGACTAGGGGCACAGATACGCAGTATTTT. Translating gives CASSYSPTRGTDTQYF.